These T cell receptor beta chains were read from a single sample in a study of T cell responses to AZD1222 COVID-19 vaccine. TCRdb's table, derived via immunoSEQ multiplex PCR, lists solely in-frame clones and lacks some. The sample has 150,000 to 200,000 clones, 92% seen once. Sequencing was performed on peripheral blood, taken on day 0 of AZD1222 vaccination. The receptors were sampled from an adult in good health. CDR3s include the opening cysteine and the closing phenylalanine or tryptophan.

TRBV3-1/TRBV3-2 | CASRRGQGISYEQYF
TRBV27 | CASSWGGLGDTQYF
TRBV5-1 | CASALGSGNEKLFF
TRBV9 | CASSVGWEGNTGELFF
TRBV6-1 | CASSEAGTGTYGYTF
TRBV29-1 | CSVDLGSGQPQHF
TRBV6-5 | CASTPLRLNTEAFF
TRBV5-1 | CASSESGTGLGQPQHF
TRBV15 | CATSIGGTVEGYTF
TRBV14 | CASSQVIGATNEKLFF
TRBV28 | CASSSHQTDSYGYTF
TRBV19 | CASSMGLGVNSPLHF
TRBV18 | CASSPSDTPSDYEQYF
TRBV2 | CARQLAGASYEQYF
TRBV2 | CASSESRQQETQYF